The entry that follows covers one T cell receptor (beta chain) sequence. Assay used: immunoSEQ multiplex PCR; TCRdb lists only in-frame clones, some missing. Seen here are 350,000 to 550,000 clones, 80% to 90% observed once, and the top ten hold 1.1%. This CDR3 is 13 amino acids long. Germline assignment: CDR1 SGHNT and CDR2 YYREEE (reference sequence). Trimming removed 1 base from V and 2 bases from J, with 7 bases in between. This sample is drawn from a study of blood T cell repertoires in COVID-19. Sequencing was performed on PBMCs or T cells enriched from blood (not recorded which). The chain couples TRBV5-4 to TRBJ2-7; no clear D gene. This receptor was taken from a man aged 25-40 years who had recovered from COVID-19. This chain's CDR3 is CASSLNGAYEQYF. CDR3 nucleotide sequence: TGTGCCAGCAGCTTGAACGGAGCCTACGAGCAGTACTTC.